This TCR beta chain appears in the sequencing data of a study of T cell responses to AZD1222 COVID-19 vaccine. Overall study results and limits: Of the AZD1222 recipients, only 5 to 7 were seropositive at baseline.

CDR3 size: 13 residues. V was shortened by 7 bases and J by 6 bases, with 12 bases between the two germline ends. About this clone: No antigen is known for it.

Clones were sequenced by immunoSEQ multiplex PCR, and TCRdb holds only the in-frame ones, with some missing. The repertoire includes about 150,000 clones, 88% of them detected once, and 3% to 3.5% sits in the top ten. The starting material was peripheral blood, obtained on day 0 of AZD1222 vaccination. This chain uses TRBV12-3 or TRBV12-4 with TRBJ1-4, with D uncertain. The receptor was derived from an adult in good health. CDR3 nucleotides: TGTGCCAGCACCGCGGGCAGCTATGAAAAACTGTTTTTT. This sequence encodes CASTAGSYEKLFF.